The 17 T cell receptor delta chains below come from one sample, sequenced in a study of γδ T cells in repeated Plasmodium falciparum infection. Gammadelta T cells were flow-sorted from PBMC into Vgamma9/Vdelta2+ and Vdelta2-negative populations for bulk analysis. With CATT, TCRdb re-called clones from the multiplex PCR reads. The profile shows 90,000 to 95,000 delta-chain clones, roughly 0.9% of them singletons. Sequencing input: gamma-delta T cells from blood. These receptor sequences come from a pool of human donors (malaria-infected and uninfected, not separated).

This clone turned up a few times. TCRdb lists the protein of a much larger clone for this DNA, which differs at residue 8, so this is likely a read error; the protein given here is translated from the DNA itself. This chain uses TRDV1 with TRDJ1; a possible D gene is TRDD2 (6 bases). The J gene, missing from TCRdb, was assigned here through DNA to germline matching. V lost 4 bases to trimming and J lost 2 bases, with 26 bases between them. The germline V gene has CDR1 TSWWSYY and CDR2 QGS. The CDR3 runs to 19 residues. This CDR3 reads CALGVSCEDPTCGTDKLIF. DNA of the CDR3: TGTGCTCTTGGGGTTTCCTGTGAGGATCCTACCTGTGGGACCGATAAACTCATCTTT.

This clone was observed a handful of times. This probably arose from a read error, given a far larger clone one base away. This same CDR3 is encoded by further DNA sequences in the sample. This sequence joins TRDV1 and TRDJ1; 8 bases align to TRDD3. The germline gives CDR1 TSWWSYY, CDR2 QGS. The CDR3 loop spans 18 amino acids. This CDR3 reads CALGERIAGDRYTDKLIF. The CDR3 bases are TGTGCTCTTGGGGAACGTATTGCGGGGGATAGATACACCGATAAACTCATCTTC.

This clone appeared a few times. The TCRdb protein comes from a much larger clone and disagrees with this DNA's translation at residue 13, likely due to a read error; the protein given here is derived from the DNA. CDR3 bases: TGTGCCTGTGACAGCGTCGCCCAGGATAGGACCGATGAACTCATCTTT. Its protein is CACDSVAQDRTDELIF. This chain joins TRDV2 and TRDJ1; D perhaps matches TRDD3 (5 bases). TCRdb carries no J gene annotation; the J gene was assigned here by matching the DNA with germline. Per the germline V gene, CDR1 is GEAIGNYY and CDR2 is EKD. The CDR3 loop spans 16 amino acids.

The sample holds a few counts of this clone. This is likely an artifact of a read error, given a far larger clone one base away. Other DNA sequences within the sample encode an identical CDR3. V and J are TRDV1 and TRDJ1, with 11 bases identical to TRDD3. TCRdb is silent on the J gene; assignment here came from matching the DNA to germline. The CDR3 runs to 20 residues. The germline gives CDR1 TSWWSYY, CDR2 QGS. CDR3 sequence: CALGERETQYWGITEDKLIF. In DNA form, the CDR3 reads TGTGCCCTTGGGGAACGTGAGACGCAGTACTGGGGGATAACTGAAGATAAACTCATCTTT.

There are a few counts of this clone. A far larger clone is a single base away, which makes a read error likely. Within the sample, other DNA sequences also encode this same CDR3. The chain uses TRDV1 and TRDJ1; 10 bases align to TRDD3. CDR1 and CDR2 (germline): TSWWSYY, QGS. The CDR3 sequence is 19 residues long. The V gene end was trimmed by 3 bases and the J gene end by 3 bases; junction bases not matched to a gene: 16. This chain's CDR3 is CALGESPRTGGCNSDKLIF. The CDR3 DNA sequence: TGTGCTCTTGGGGAGAGTCCTCGCACTGGGGGATGTAACTCCGATAAACTCATCTTT.

There are a few counts of this clone. TCRdb assigns this DNA the protein of a much larger clone, which departs from its translation at residue 11; this likely reflects a read error, and the protein shown comes from translating the DNA. This chain joins TRDV1 and TRDJ1; no clear D. The J gene, left out of TCRdb, was set here by checking the DNA against germline. The CDR3 is made up of 19 amino acids. Trimming stripped 2 bases from V and 1 base from J, with 23 bases between. The germline V gene encodes CDR1 TSWWSYY and CDR2 QGS. CDR3 region: CALGEIRYASEAGTDKLIF. Here the CDR3 DNA reads TGTGCTCTTGGGGAAATAAGGTACGCGTCTGAGGCGGGCACCGATAAACTCATCTTT.

A remark on this clone: TCRdb pairs this DNA with a much larger clone's protein that differs at residue 5, likely a read error; the protein shown was translated from the DNA. The chain links TRDV1 to TRDJ1; D is unclear. Trimming took off 3 bases at V and 0 bases at J, with 23 bases between the two ends. The CDR3 runs to 19 residues. Germline CDR1 is TSWWSYY and CDR2 is QGS. The CDR3 bases are TGTGCTCTTGGGGACCCCTCGGACAGGCTTTACCCCTACACCGATAAACTCATCTTT. Translated: CALGDPSDRLYPYTDKLIF.

This clone was picked up a small number of times. The protein in TCRdb stems from a much larger clone and differs at residue 16 from this DNA's translation, likely a read error; here the protein is translated from the DNA. The V gene corresponds to TRDV2; no J gene was called; TRDD3 is taken as the D call from the table, unchecked against the DNA. The CDR3 consists of 18 residues. Germline V gene sequence: CDR1 GEAIGNYY, CDR2 EKD. This CDR3 reads CACDTAGLFYRWGGKPIF. In DNA, the CDR3 is TGTGCCTGTGACACCGCTGGTTTGTTCTACCGATGGGGGGGTAAACCCATCTTT.

This clone was counted many times. The chain employs TRDV1 and TRDJ1; a weak D match, TRDD3 (6 bases). The germline V gene encodes CDR1 TSWWSYY and CDR2 QGS. V was trimmed by 2 bases and J by 3 bases, leaving 28 bases between them. This CDR3 has 20 amino acids. For the CDR3, the DNA is TGTGCTCTTGGGGAAAGGATCCGGAGGGGGCCTTTGGGGGCTGCCGATAAACTCATCTTT. Amino acids: CALGERIRRGPLGAADKLIF.

This clone has a handful of counts. A read error likely explains why the TCRdb protein, taken from a much larger clone, differs from this DNA's translation at residue 19; the protein shown is translated from the DNA. The gene calls are TRDV1 and TRDJ3; perhaps TRDD3 as D (8 bases). TCRdb gives no J gene; it was assigned here by matching the DNA to germline. Looked up from germline, CDR1 is TSWWSYY and CDR2 is QGS. The CDR3 runs 25 residues. The CDR3 loop is CALGDPIFLQGDNRADSWGTRQMFF. DNA for the CDR3: TGTGCTCTTGGGGATCCAATTTTCCTACAGGGGGATAACCGTGCGGACTCCTGGGGCACCCGACAGATGTTTTTC.

A word on this clone: One base separates it from a far larger clone, so it is likely a read error. Distinct nucleotide sequences in the sample also encode this CDR3. The V and J genes are TRDV1 and TRDJ1; no clear D. TCRdb is silent on the J gene; assignment here came from matching the DNA to germline. Germline V gene data show CDR1 as TSWWSYY and CDR2 as QGS. The CDR3 spans 20 residues. Trimming took off 3 bases at V and 0 bases at J, with 26 bases between the two ends. The CDR3 DNA is TGTGCTCTTGGGGAGCCCGCAACTCAGGTAGTGATGGCGTACACCGATAAACTCATCTTT. Amino acid sequence: CALGEPATQVVMAYTDKLIF.

To note about this clone: The mismatch at residue 12 between this DNA's translation and the TCRdb protein of a much larger clone likely reflects a read error; the protein shown is translated from the DNA. This chain uses TRDV2 with TRDJ1; unclear D gene. TCRdb offers no J gene call, so here the DNA was matched to germline to obtain one. Germline CDR1 is GEAIGNYY and CDR2 is EKD. The V end lost 1 base, the J end lost 2 bases, and 22 bases lay between the germline ends. The CDR3 has 18 amino acids. CDR3 bases: TGTGCCTGTGACACTCTCGTTCCCTCGGTTGCACCGACCGATAAACTCATCTTT. It yields the protein CACDTLVPSVAPTDKLIF.

The sample holds many counts of this clone. Since a far larger clone is one base different, this is likely a read error. Other nucleotide sequences from this sample produce the same CDR3. The chain uses TRDV1 and TRDJ1; tentatively, D is TRDD2 (6 bases). The V end was cut by 3 bases, the J end by 0 bases, with 35 bases between. Germline V gives CDR1 TSWWSYY, CDR2 QGS. This CDR3 comprises 23 residues. The CDR3 DNA reads TGTGCTCTTGGGGATCACATCCCTGTAGTGCCACCAGGGGTCCTACCGTACACCGATAAACTCATCTTT. This codes for CALGDHIPVVPPGVLPYTDKLIF.

In its sample, this clone was seen a few times. This DNA's translation and the protein TCRdb lists, from a much larger clone, do not match at residue 7, likely due to a read error; the protein shown is translated from the DNA. The V and J genes are TRDV2 and TRDJ1; 8 positions agree with TRDD3. The J gene is absent in TCRdb and was assigned here via DNA matching to germline. The germline CDR1 and CDR2 sequences are GEAIGNYY and EKD. J was trimmed by 0 bases and V by 1 base; bases with no gene match: 15. This CDR3 is 19 amino acids long. In DNA, the CDR3 is TGTGCCTGTGACACGGGTGCTGGGGGACCTCCTTTGTACACCGATAAACTCATCTTT. Residues: CACDTGAGGPPLYTDKLIF.

This clone was picked up a small number of times. This likely came from a read error, as a far larger clone is one base away. This sample includes further DNA sequences coding for the same CDR3. The J gene is TRDJ1, the V gene TRDV1; 10 nucleotides match TRDD3. The J gene, missing from TCRdb, was assigned here through DNA to germline matching. The CDR3 is 19 residues long. CDR1 and CDR2 (germline): TSWWSYY, QGS. For the CDR3, the DNA is TGTGCCCTTGGGCCCCGGCTGGTCGGGGGATACGCAGAGGCCGATAAACTCATCTTT. Its protein is CALGPRLVGGYAEADKLIF.

This clone was recorded many times. CDR3 DNA sequence: TGTGCTCTTGGGGAACTCCTTCGTTGGGGTCGGTCGCTCGAACTAAAGTACACCGATAAACTCATCTTT. This gives the protein CALGELLRWGRSLELKYTDKLIF. The chain recombines TRDV1 with TRDJ1; D is perhaps TRDD2 or TRDD3 (5 bases each). This CDR3 is 23 amino acids long. Germline CDR1 and CDR2: TSWWSYY and QGS. V shed 0 bases and J shed 0 bases, with 32 bases lying between them.

This clone was seen a few times. This probably arose from a read error, given a far larger clone one base away. The sample holds other DNA sequences that translate to the same CDR3. This sequence joins TRDV1 and TRDJ2, with TRDD3 as a possible D gene (6 bases). Assignment of the J gene here rests on matching the DNA to germline, because TCRdb gives none. Germline V CDR1 and CDR2: TSWWSYY, QGS. V was trimmed by 5 bases and J by 0 bases, leaving 22 bases between them. This CDR3 is 19 amino acids long. The CDR3 coding sequence is TGTGCTCTTGGGCCTCCGGTATTGGGGGGCCCCGCTTTGACAGCACAACTCTTCTTT. Translating it yields CALGPPVLGGPALTAQLFF.